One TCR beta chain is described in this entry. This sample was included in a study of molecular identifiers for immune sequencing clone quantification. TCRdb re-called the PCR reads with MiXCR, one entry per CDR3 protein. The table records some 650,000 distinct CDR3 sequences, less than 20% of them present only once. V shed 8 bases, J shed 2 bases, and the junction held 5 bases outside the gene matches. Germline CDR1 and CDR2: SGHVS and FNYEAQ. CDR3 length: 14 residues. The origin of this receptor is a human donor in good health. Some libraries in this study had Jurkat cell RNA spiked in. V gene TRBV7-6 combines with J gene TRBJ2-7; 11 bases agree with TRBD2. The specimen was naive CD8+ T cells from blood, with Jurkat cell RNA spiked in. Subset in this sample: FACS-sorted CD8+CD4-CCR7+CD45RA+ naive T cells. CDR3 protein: CASVAGGRTYEQYF. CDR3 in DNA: TGTGCCAGCGTAGCGGGAGGGAGAACCTACGAGCAGTACTTC.